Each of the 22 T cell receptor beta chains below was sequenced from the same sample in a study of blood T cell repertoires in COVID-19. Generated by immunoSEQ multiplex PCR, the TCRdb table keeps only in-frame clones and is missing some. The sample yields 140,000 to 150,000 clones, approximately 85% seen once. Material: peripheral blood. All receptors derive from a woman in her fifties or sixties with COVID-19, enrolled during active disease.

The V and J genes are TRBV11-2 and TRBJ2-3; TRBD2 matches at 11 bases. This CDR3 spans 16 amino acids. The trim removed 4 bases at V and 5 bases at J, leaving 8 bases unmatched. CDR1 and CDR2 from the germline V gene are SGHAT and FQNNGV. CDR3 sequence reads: CASSSIAGGPGDTQYF. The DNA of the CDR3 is TGTGCCAGCAGCTCTATAGCGGGGGGGCCAGGAGATACGCAGTATTTT.

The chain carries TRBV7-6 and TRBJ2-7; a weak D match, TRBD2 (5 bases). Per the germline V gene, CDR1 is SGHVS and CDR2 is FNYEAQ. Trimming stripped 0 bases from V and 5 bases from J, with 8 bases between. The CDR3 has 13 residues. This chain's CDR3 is CASSLARGNEQYF. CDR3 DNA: TGTGCCAGCAGCTTAGCGCGAGGGAACGAGCAGTACTTC.

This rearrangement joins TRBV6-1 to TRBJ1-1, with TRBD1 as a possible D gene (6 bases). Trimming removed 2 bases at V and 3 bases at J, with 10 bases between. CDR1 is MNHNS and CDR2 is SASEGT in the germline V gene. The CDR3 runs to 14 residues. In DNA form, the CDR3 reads TGTGCCAGCAGTGAACCCTCAGGGGACACTGAAGCTTTCTTT. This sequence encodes CASSEPSGDTEAFF.

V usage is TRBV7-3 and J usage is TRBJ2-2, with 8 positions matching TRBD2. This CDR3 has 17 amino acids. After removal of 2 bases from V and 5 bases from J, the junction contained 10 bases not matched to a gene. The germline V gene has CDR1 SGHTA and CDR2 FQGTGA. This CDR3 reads CASSLQPTSEVTGELFF. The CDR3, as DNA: TGTGCCAGCAGCTTACAACCGACTAGCGAGGTGACCGGGGAGCTGTTTTTT.

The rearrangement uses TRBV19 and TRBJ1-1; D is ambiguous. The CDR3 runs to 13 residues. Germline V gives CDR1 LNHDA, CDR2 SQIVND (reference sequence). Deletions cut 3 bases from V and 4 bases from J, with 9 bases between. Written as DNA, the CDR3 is TGTGCCAGTAGTATGCACGGGAGCACTGAAGCTTTCTTT. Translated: CASSMHGSTEAFF.

CDR3 sequence: CASRYTQDYSGNTIYF. CDR3 sequence (DNA): TGCGCCAGCAGATATACACAGGATTATTCTGGAAACACCATATATTTT. The chain joins TRBV5-1 to TRBJ1-3; TRBD1 might be the D (5 bases). CDR3 size: 16 residues. Germline CDR1 is SGHRS and CDR2 is YFSETQ. Trimming took off 5 bases at V and 1 base at J, with 16 bases between the two ends.

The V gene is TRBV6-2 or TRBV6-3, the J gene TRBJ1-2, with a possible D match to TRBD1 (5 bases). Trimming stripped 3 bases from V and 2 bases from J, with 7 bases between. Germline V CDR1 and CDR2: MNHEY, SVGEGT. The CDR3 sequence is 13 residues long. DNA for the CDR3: TGTGCCAGCAGTTATAACAGGAACTATGGCTACACCTTC. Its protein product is CASSYNRNYGYTF.

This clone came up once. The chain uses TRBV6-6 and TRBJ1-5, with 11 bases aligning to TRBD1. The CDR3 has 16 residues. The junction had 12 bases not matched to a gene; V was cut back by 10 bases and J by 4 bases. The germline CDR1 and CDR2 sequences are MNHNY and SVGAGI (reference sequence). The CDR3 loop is CAISTGTGGGNQPQHF. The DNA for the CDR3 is TGTGCCATCTCAACTGGGACAGGGGGTGGGAATCAGCCCCAGCATTTT.

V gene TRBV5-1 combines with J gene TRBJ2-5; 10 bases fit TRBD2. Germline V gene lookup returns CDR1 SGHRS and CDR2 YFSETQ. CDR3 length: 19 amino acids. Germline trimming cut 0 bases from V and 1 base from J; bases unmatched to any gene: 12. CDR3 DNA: TGCGCCAGCAGCTTGGCCCAGAGGGCGGCTAGCGGGGGCCAAGAGACCCAGTACTTC. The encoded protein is CASSLAQRAASGGQETQYF.

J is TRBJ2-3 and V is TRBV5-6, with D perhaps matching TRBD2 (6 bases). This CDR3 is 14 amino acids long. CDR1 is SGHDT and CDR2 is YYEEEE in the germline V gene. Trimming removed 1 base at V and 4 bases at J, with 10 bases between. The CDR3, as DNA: TGTGCCAGCAGCTTGAGTCGGGGGTCAGATACGCAGTATTTT. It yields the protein CASSLSRGSDTQYF. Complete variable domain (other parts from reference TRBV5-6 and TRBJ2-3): DAGVTQSPTHLIKTRGQQVTLRCSPKSGHDTVSWYQQALGQGPQFIFQYYEEEERQRGNFPDRFSGHQFPNYSSELNVNALLLGDSALYLCASSLSRGSDTQYFGPGTRLTVL.

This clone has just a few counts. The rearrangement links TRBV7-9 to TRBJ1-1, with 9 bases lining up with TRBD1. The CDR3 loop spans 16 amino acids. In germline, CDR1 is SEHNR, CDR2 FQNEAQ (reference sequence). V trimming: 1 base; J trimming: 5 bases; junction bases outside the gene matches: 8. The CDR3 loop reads CASSLGTGGLGTEAFF. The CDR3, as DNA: TGTGCCAGCAGCTTAGGTACAGGGGGCCTGGGAACTGAAGCTTTCTTT.

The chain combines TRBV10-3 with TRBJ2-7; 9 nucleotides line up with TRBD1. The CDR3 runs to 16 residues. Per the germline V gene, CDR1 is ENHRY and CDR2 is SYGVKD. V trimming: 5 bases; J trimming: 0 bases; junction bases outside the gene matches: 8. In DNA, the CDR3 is TGTGCCATCAGTAAAGCCGGGACAGGGCCCTCCTACGAGCAGTACTTC. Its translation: CAISKAGTGPSYEQYF.

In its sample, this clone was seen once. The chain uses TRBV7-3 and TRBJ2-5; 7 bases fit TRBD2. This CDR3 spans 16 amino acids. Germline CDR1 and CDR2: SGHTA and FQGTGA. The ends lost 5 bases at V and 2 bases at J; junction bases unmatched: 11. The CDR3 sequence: CASSLVGGGAQETQYF. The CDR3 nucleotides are TGTGCCAGCAGCCTAGTCGGCGGGGGTGCTCAAGAGACCCAGTACTTC.

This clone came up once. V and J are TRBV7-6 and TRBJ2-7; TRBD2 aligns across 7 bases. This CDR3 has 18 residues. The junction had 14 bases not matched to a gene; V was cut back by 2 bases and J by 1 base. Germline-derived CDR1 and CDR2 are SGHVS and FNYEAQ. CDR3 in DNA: TGTGCCAGCAGCTTATCGGGTATTGGGAGGGAAAGATCCTACGAGCAGTACTTC. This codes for CASSLSGIGRERSYEQYF.

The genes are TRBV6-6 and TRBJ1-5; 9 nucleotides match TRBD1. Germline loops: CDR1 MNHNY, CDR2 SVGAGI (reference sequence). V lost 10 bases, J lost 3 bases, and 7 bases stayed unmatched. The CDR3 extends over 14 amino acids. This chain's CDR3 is CATTGQGNNQPQHF. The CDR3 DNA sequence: TGTGCCACCACCGGACAGGGGAACAATCAGCCCCAGCATTTT.

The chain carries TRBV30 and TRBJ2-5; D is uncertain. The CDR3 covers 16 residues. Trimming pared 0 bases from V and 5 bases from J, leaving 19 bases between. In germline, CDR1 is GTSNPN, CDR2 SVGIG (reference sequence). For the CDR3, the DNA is TGTGCCTGGAGTGTGACGGGTCGACGAGTTTGGGAGACCCAGTACTTC. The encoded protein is CAWSVTGRRVWETQYF.

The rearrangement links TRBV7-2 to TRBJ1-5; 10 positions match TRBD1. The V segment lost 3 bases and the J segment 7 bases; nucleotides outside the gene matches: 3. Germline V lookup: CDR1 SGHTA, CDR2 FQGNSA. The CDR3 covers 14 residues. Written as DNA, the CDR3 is TGTGCCAGCAGCTTGGGACAGGGGTTCCAGCCCCAGCATTTT. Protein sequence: CASSLGQGFQPQHF. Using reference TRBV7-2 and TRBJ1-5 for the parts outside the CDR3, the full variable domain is GAGVSQSPSNKVTEKGKDVELRCDPISGHTALYWYRQSLGQGLEFLIYFQGNSAPDKSGLPSDRFSAERTGGSVSTLTIQRTQQEDSAVYLCASSLGQGFQPQHFGDGTRLSIL.

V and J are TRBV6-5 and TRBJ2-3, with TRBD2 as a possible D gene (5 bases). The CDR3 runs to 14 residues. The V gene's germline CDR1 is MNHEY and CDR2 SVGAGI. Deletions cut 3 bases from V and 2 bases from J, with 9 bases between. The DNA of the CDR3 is TGTGCCAGCAGTTATACTAGTACCACAGATACGCAGTATTTT. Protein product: CASSYTSTTDTQYF.

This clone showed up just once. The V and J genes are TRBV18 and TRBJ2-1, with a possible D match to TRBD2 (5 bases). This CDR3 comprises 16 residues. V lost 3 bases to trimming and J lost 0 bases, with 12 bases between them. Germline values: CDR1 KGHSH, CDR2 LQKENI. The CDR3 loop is CASSPDPGSSYNEQFF. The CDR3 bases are TGTGCCAGCTCACCCGATCCGGGAAGCTCCTACAATGAGCAGTTCTTC.

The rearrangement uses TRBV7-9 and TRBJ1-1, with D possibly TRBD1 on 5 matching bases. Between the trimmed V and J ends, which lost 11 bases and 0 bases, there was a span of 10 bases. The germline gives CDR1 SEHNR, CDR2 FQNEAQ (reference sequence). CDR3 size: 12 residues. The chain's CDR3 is CAGGEMNTEAFF. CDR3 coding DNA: TGTGCCGGAGGGGAGATGAACACTGAAGCTTTCTTT.

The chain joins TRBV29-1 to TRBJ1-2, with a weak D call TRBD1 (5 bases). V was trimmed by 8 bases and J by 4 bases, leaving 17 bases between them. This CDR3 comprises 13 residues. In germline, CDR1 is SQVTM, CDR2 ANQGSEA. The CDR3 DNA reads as TGCAGCACCCGAAAAGGAGGGACCTATGGCTACACCTTC. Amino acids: CSTRKGGTYGYTF. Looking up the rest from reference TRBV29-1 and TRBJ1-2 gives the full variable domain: SAVISQKPSRDICQRGTSLTIQCQVDSQVTMMFWYRQQPGQSLTLIATANQGSEATYESGFVIDKFPISRPNLTFSTLTVSNMSPEDSSIYLCSTRKGGTYGYTFGSGTRLTVV.

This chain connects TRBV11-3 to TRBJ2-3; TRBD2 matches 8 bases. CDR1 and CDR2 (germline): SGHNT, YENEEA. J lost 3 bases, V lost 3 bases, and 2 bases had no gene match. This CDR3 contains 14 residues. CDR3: CASSFGGATDTQYF. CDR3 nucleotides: TGTGCCAGCAGCTTCGGGGGGGCAACAGATACGCAGTATTTT. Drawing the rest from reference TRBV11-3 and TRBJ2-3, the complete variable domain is EAGVVQSPRYKIIEKKQPVAFWCNPISGHNTLYWYLQNLGQGPELLIRYENEEAVDDSQLPKDRFSAERLKGVDSTLKIQPAELGDSAVYLCASSFGGATDTQYFGPGTRLTVL.